This entry concerns a single T cell receptor beta chain. The data were taken from a study of shared clonotypes between healthy human individuals. The deep-level immunoSEQ assay was used. Libraries were prepared by immunoSEQ multiplex PCR; TCRdb keeps only in-frame clonotypes and omits some of them. Among 470,000 or so clones, roughly 80% were seen once, and the ten largest hold 12%. Trimming shortened V by 3 bases and J by 3 bases, and 9 bases separated the two germline ends. The CDR3 runs 14 residues. Germline V gene data show CDR1 as SGHAT and CDR2 as FQNNGV. Sequenced material: PBMCs. This receptor was obtained from a woman in her thirties or forties in good health. Some clones in this sample may be carry-over from other donors' samples. The V and J genes are TRBV11-2 and TRBJ2-1; tentatively, D is TRBD1 (5 bases). Here the CDR3 reads CASSLGLNYNEQFF. The CDR3 coding sequence is TGTGCCAGCAGCTTGGGGCTAAACTACAATGAGCAGTTCTTC.